The text below deals with one TCR beta chain. Antigen unknown. The CDR3 is made up of 14 amino acids. The germline gives CDR1 SNHLY, CDR2 FYNNEI. The V end was cut by 3 bases, the J end by 4 bases, with 13 bases between. A universal primer site was incorporated via template switching, and the cDNA contained unique molecular identifiers. TCRdb processed the 5' RACE reads anew with MiXCR; each CDR3 protein has one entry. This sample yields around 490,000 distinct CDR3 sequences, of which around 20% are seen a single time; 0.45% to 0.5% belongs to the top ten. All donors were healthy Caucasians. This record comes from a study of identical twins. Study-wide results and caveats: Within monozygotic twins, out-of-frame TCR alpha sharing was underestimated by the models. Carriage of fewer insertions was seen in abundant cord blood beta clonotypes, whereas memory repertoires showed none.

These data also formed part of another study, on yellow fever vaccine responses in identical twins.

What was sequenced was CD4+ T cells sorted from blood. The TCR originated in a woman between 18 and 29 years old in good health. This chain connects TRBV2 to TRBJ2-7, with D perhaps matching TRBD1 (5 bases). CDR3 residues: CASSEKTASYEQYV. For the CDR3, the DNA is TGTGCCAGCAGTGAGAAGACAGCCTCATACGAGCAGTACGTC.